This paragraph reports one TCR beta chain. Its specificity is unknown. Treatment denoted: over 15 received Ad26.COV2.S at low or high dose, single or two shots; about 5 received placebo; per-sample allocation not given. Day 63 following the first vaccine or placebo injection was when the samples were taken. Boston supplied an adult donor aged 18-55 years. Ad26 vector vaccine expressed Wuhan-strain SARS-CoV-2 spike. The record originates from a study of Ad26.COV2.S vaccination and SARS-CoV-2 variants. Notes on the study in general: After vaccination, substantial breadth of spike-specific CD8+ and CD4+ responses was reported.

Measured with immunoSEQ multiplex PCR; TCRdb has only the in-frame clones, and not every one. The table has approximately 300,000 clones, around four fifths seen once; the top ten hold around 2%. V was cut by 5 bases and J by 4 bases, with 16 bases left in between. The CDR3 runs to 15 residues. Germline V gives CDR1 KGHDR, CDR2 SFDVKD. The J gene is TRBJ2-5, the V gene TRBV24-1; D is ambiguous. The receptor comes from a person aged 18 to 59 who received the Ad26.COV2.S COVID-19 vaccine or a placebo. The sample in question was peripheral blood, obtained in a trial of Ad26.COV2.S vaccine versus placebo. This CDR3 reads CATSGASGSGETQYF. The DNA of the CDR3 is TGTGCCACCAGTGGCGCCTCGGGCAGTGGAGAGACCCAGTACTTC.